This record covers a single TCR beta chain. Its antigen is currently not known. No qualities accompany the bases; no much larger clone lies one base away. Enrolling through a virtual design, the prospective study's participants ranged in age from roughly 18 to 89 years and lived across some 22 United States geographic areas. In the prospective study, participants were assigned to cohorts based on the clinical history participants reported in a screening survey and a study questionnaire. Exposed participants were defined as having been in contact with someone with a PCR-confirmed or clinician-diagnosed COVID-19 case within 2 weeks of study entry. In the prospective study, whole blood, serum and a nasopharyngeal or oropharyngeal swab were collected from each participant by mobile phlebotomists. Prospective study participants could optionally give additional blood draws and questionnaires over an approximately two-month period. Before DNA extraction, prospective study blood samples were shipped either frozen or at room temperature.

This specimen belongs to a study of blood T cell repertoires in COVID-19 (TCRdb year 2020). With respect to the entire study: Samples from collaborators originated in the United States, Italy and Spain and spanned both the acute and convalescent phases of COVID-19. The material from the prospective study consisted of cDNA or gDNA derived from T cells, B-cell-depleted T cells, or PBMCs. The dataset comprised deeply sampled blood TCRbeta repertoires from subjects exposed to, actively infected with, or recovered from COVID-19. A freely available public database, intended as a resource for researchers studying the immune response to SARS-CoV-2, is where the repertoires were released. The samples were drawn from the first 160 participants of the ongoing ImmuneRACE study and from about 1,200 subjects provided by 6 global collaborators. The sample metadata nearly always contained a de-identified subject ID, COVID-19 status, age in years and sex. Where HLA class I and class II types were available, the types were taken from metadata supplied by the sample provider, not from assay-based typing.

Overall study results and their limits: The amount of clinical and demographic metadata varied by source and participant and was provided uncurated.

After removal of 4 bases from V and 6 bases from J, the junction retains 4 bases not matched to a gene. In the germline V gene, CDR1 corresponds to SNHLY and CDR2 to FYNNEI. Its CDR3 holds 15 amino acids, cysteine through phenylalanine. Left in the record is the CDR3 DNA by itself, 45 bases read in frame from the first base. TCRbeta CDR3 regions were amplified from genomic DNA using the immunoSEQ Assay, a bias-controlled multiplex PCR. In the original analysis: Nucleated cell counts per sample were estimated from amplification of reference gene primers within the assay. To quantify the absolute abundance of each unique TCRbeta CDR3 rearrangement, sequence reads were collapsed and filtered. For each sample, productive Simpson clonality was calculated as the square root of Simpson's diversity index over productive rearrangements. TCRdb took this table from immuneACCESS and kept in-frame rearrangements with V and J called. Such tables lack part of the clones; where checked against another copy, unresolved V genes explain under half of the gap, and the rest is unexplained. Clone size and the V and J calls come from that table; the DNA yielded D and trimming. This sample lists about 180,000 clones; roughly 80% were detected once. Together, the top ten hold over 13% of the sample.

Recombination joined TRBV2 with TRBJ2-1, and 12 bases in between align with TRBD2. This TCR was sampled from a man aged 55 to 70 who had been exposed to COVID-19. The sequencing input was PBMCs or T cells enriched from blood (not recorded which). The CDR3 corresponds to CASSATSGSRNEQFF. The sequenced DNA: TGTGCCAGCAGTGCGACTAGCGGGAGTCGCAATGAGCAGTTCTTC.